The T cell receptor beta chain under discussion was sequenced for a study of cytomegalovirus exposure and HLA in healthy donors. In the study overall: The 120 million or so unique TCR beta sequences, from roughly 170 million T cells, were found by an earlier analysis.

The PCR used 60 Vbeta and 13 Jbeta primers. Methods used by the authors: Later analysis identified tens of millions of unique TCR beta chains, approximately 10 million shared. Clones were sequenced by immunoSEQ multiplex PCR, and TCRdb holds only the in-frame ones, with some missing. V, J and clone size reflect that table, while D and trimming were determined from the DNA. The table includes 150,000 to 200,000 clones, around 73% detected once. Comments on this clone: The antigen is undetermined.

Donors had nominal health at sampling but likely had unrecorded immune exposures. The CDR3 is 13 residues long. Germline V gene data show CDR1 as MNHNY and CDR2 as SVGAGI (reference sequence). Trimming removed 4 bases from V and 4 bases from J, with 10 bases in between. Regarding the study as a whole: Upon later analysis, HLA-associated TCR beta chains proved more clonally expanded than other, equally common chains.

Source material: PBMCs. The TCR sequence derives from a male donor in good health and CMV-seronegative. J is TRBJ1-2 and V is TRBV6-6; tentative D call: TRBD1 (5 bases). CDR3 DNA sequence: TGTGCCAGCAGTTCCTTCGGGGGCTATGGCTACACCTTC. Amino acids: CASSSFGGYGYTF.